This T cell receptor beta chain was identified in a study of T cell responses to AZD1222 COVID-19 vaccine. The CDR3 is 14 amino acids. Germline V gene data show CDR1 as LNHDA and CDR2 as SQIVND (reference sequence). V was cut by 5 bases and J by 3 bases, with 14 bases left in between. Profiled with immunoSEQ multiplex PCR; TCRdb holds only in-frame clones, not every one. Among around 140,000 clones listed, 90% to 95% were seen once. This sequence was found in an adult in good health. This chain uses TRBV19 with TRBJ2-7; D is perhaps TRBD1 or TRBD2 (5 bases each). The source was peripheral blood, collected on day 0 of AZD1222 vaccination. The CDR3 sequence: CASSPRDGFYEQYF. In DNA form, the CDR3 reads TGTGCCAGTAGTCCACGGGACGGTTTCTACGAGCAGTACTTC.